The sequence of this TCR beta chain was determined in a study of T cell responses to AZD1222 COVID-19 vaccine. Study findings and constraints: There were mostly white British donors and more females than males, and clonal diversity was possibly underestimated. Epitopes outside B.1.351 and B.1.1.7 mutated regions reportedly drew nearly half of spike TCRs.

Assay used: immunoSEQ multiplex PCR; TCRdb lists only in-frame clones, some missing. The sample contains roughly 80,000 clones, just over 90% of which appear only once. For this clone: Its matching antigen is unknown.

The specimen comprised peripheral blood, sampled 28 days after the second AZD1222 dose. The source is an adult who received the AZD1222 COVID-19 vaccine.

The CDR3 region is CASSSRARAFF. CDR3 bases: TGTGCCAGCAGTTCCAGGGCGAGAGCTTTCTTT. This chain connects TRBV3-1 (or the pseudogene TRBV3-2) to TRBJ1-1; D is perhaps TRBD1 (5 bases). The germline CDR1 and CDR2 sequences are LGHDT and YNNKEL (reference sequence). Between the trimmed V and J ends, which lost 6 bases and 10 bases, there was a span of 12 bases. CDR3 size: 11 residues.